Listed below are T cell receptor beta chains from one sample, sequenced in a study of blood T cell repertoires in COVID-19. Assay: immunoSEQ multiplex PCR; the TCRdb copy retains only in-frame clones and omits some. The table shows over 85,000 clones, with almost 80% occurring only once. Input material: peripheral blood. The receptor set was obtained from a man in his 60s with active or convalescent COVID-19. CDR3s include the opening cysteine and the closing phenylalanine or tryptophan. The order of the fields is J gene, V gene, clone size, D gene, CDR3 length, CDR3 DNA, CDR3 protein. A D gene is named only where the DNA matches it firmly. Rows may omit the clone size; those that give it use once, few, many or a size class.

>TRBJ2-3|TRBV24-1|-|-|16
TGTGCCACCAGCGCTAAGGAGGTCCCAAATCAAGATACGCAGTATTTT
CATSAKEVPNQDTQYF
>TRBJ2-2|TRBV6-5|-|TRBD2|15
TGTGCCAGCAGGGGACTAGCGGGGGGGACCGGGGAGCTGTTTTTT
CASRGLAGGTGELFF
>TRBJ1-5|TRBV13|-|-|14
TGTGCCAGCAGCGTAGGACGGGACAATCAGCCCCAGCATTTT
CASSVGRDNQPQHF
>TRBJ2-5|TRBV27|-|TRBD2|16
TGTGCCAGCAGTTTGGGGCTAGCGGGAGCTGGAGAGACCCAGTACTTC
CASSLGLAGAGETQYF
>TRBJ2-7|TRBV2|once|TRBD1|15
TGTGCCAGCAGACGTCTCAGACAGGGGGCTAACGAGCAGTACTTC
CASRRLRQGANEQYF
>TRBJ2-5|TRBV20-1|-|-|11
TGCAGTGCTAGCGTCAGAGAGACCCAGTACTTC
CSASVRETQYF
>TRBJ2-4|TRBV19|-|TRBD1|19
TGTGCCAGTAGTATTGCCGGGACAGGGGGTAGGGTGGCCAAAAACATTCAGTACTTC
CASSIAGTGGRVAKNIQYF
>TRBJ2-1|TRBV7-8|-|TRBD2|15
TGTGCCAGCAGAGGACTAGCGGGAAAGTGGAATGAGCAGTTCTTC
CASRGLAGKWNEQFF
>TRBJ1-1|TRBV6-2/TRBV6-3|-|-|13
TGTGCCAGCAGTTACTCCCAGAACACTGAAGCTTTCTTT
CASSYSQNTEAFF
>TRBJ1-2|TRBV27|-|-|14
TGTGCCAGCAGTTACGGCAGGGTGGGCTATGGCTACACCTTC
CASSYGRVGYGYTF
>TRBJ2-1|TRBV29-1|-|-|16
TGCAGCGCCCCGAGGGGAGGGGGGTATGCCTACAATGAGCAGTTCTTC
CSAPRGGGYAYNEQFF
>TRBJ1-3|TRBV28|medium-sized|TRBD1|18
TGTGCCAGCAGTTCCCCGAGACAGGGACAGTCCTTTGGAAACACCATATATTTT
CASSSPRQGQSFGNTIYF
>TRBJ1-3|TRBV14|-|TRBD1|14
TGTGCCAGCAGGGCGACAGGGTCTGGAAACACCATATATTTT
CASRATGSGNTIYF
>TRBJ2-3|TRBV19|-|TRBD2|16
TGTGCCAGTAGACTTGGGTCCGGGAGGGCAACAGATACGCAGTATTTT
CASRLGSGRATDTQYF
>TRBJ2-1|TRBV5-1|few|-|15
TGCGCCAGCAGCTTTGGGGGAGGATCCAACAATGAGCAGTTCTTC
CASSFGGGSNNEQFF
>TRBJ2-5|TRBV4-1|-|-|18
TGCGCCAGCAGCCACCATTTGCGGGGCAGGGGGGAGCGAGAGACCCAGTACTTC
CASSHHLRGRGERETQYF
>TRBJ2-1|TRBV27|-|TRBD2|14
TGTGCCAGCAGTTTAAGACTAGCGGGGAATGAGCAGTTCTTC
CASSLRLAGNEQFF
>TRBJ1-4|TRBV10-3|-|TRBD1|17
TGTGCCATCAGTGATTTTCCGGGACAGGGAGGGAGTGAAAAACTGTTTTTT
CAISDFPGQGGSEKLFF
>TRBJ2-3|TRBV5-4|-|TRBD1|14
TGTGCCAGCACGACAGGGGGGATGGCAGATACGCAGTATTTT
CASTTGGMADTQYF
>TRBJ1-3|TRBV28|-|TRBD1|18
TGTGCCAGCAGTTTGTACGGACAGGGGTCCTACTCTGGAAACACCATATATTTT
CASSLYGQGSYSGNTIYF
>TRBJ1-2|TRBV28|-|-|13
TGTGCCAGCAGTTTACTAGCCTCCTGGGGCTACACCTTC
CASSLLASWGYTF
>TRBJ2-2|TRBV2|-|-|13
TGTGCCAGCAGTGTTAAAATCACCGGGGAGCTGTTTTTT
CASSVKITGELFF
>TRBJ2-3|TRBV24-1|-|-|14
TGTGCCACCAGCAAAGGGGCGTACAGGGATACGCAGTATTTT
CATSKGAYRDTQYF
>TRBJ1-2|TRBV5-1|few|-|14
TGCGCCAGCAGCTTGGCCCCCGGGGACTATGGCTACACCTTC
CASSLAPGDYGYTF